Presented here are 7 T cell receptor beta chains from one specimen sequenced in a study of control samples from healthy donors and cancer patients. Method: immunoSEQ multiplex PCR; TCRdb's copy keeps in-frame clones and lacks some. The data contain about 31,000 clones, roughly 94% of them singletons. Source material: blood. The receptor source for this set is a man aged 60 to 69 in good health.

This chain links TRBV5-1 with TRBJ1-2; 7 nucleotides align to TRBD1. CDR1 and CDR2 from the germline V gene are SGHRS and YFSETQ. The CDR3 covers 16 residues. The V segment lost 4 bases and the J segment 0 bases; nucleotides outside the gene matches: 9. The chain's CDR3 is CASSQPGQTSNYGYTF. The CDR3 coding sequence is TGCGCCAGCAGCCAACCGGGACAGACTTCTAACTATGGCTACACCTTC.

About this clone: Within the sample, other DNA sequences also encode this same CDR3. The CDR3 DNA sequence: TGTGCCAGCAGCTTAGTGCCCCGAACAGGGCTTCTCTATGGCTACACCTTC. This codes for CASSLVPRTGLLYGYTF. The rearrangement uses TRBV7-8 and TRBJ1-2, with D perhaps TRBD1 (6 bases). Between the trimmed V and J ends, which lost 1 base and 4 bases, there was a span of 19 bases. CDR3 size: 17 residues. Per the germline V gene, CDR1 is SGHVS and CDR2 is FQNEAQ.

J is TRBJ1-4 and V is TRBV7-9; no definite D call. The V end was cut by 5 bases, the J end by 3 bases, with 13 bases between. The CDR3 is 15 amino acids. The germline gives CDR1 SEHNR, CDR2 FQNEAQ (reference sequence). CDR3 DNA sequence: TGTGCCAGCAGCCCCAATGTAATAGCTAATGAAAAACTGTTTTTT. It encodes CASSPNVIANEKLFF.

The chain uses TRBV6-5 and TRBJ2-7; 13 bases are shared with TRBD2. The CDR3 is made up of 15 amino acids. J was trimmed by 6 bases and V by 4 bases; bases with no gene match: 6. Per the germline V gene, CDR1 is MNHEY and CDR2 is SVGAGI. The CDR3 here is CASSSRLAGGREQYF. CDR3 DNA: TGTGCCAGCAGTTCCAGACTAGCGGGGGGTCGCGAGCAGTACTTC.

The chain employs TRBV7-3 and TRBJ1-1; no firm D call. Germline-derived CDR1 and CDR2 are SGHTA and FQGTGA. The CDR3 loop spans 13 amino acids. The V end was cut by 1 base, the J end by 3 bases, with 6 bases between. CDR3 amino acids: CASSLMGYTEAFF. CDR3 sequence (DNA): TGTGCCAGCAGCTTAATGGGATACACTGAAGCTTTCTTT.

This chain connects TRBV2 to TRBJ1-2; D remains ambiguous. Trimming took off 5 bases at V and 4 bases at J, with 5 bases between the two ends. Germline CDR1 SNHLY, CDR2 FYNNEI. CDR3 length equals 11 residues. This CDR3 is CASSYAYGYTF. CDR3 in DNA: TGTGCCAGCAGTTACGCCTATGGCTACACCTTC.

The J gene is TRBJ1-1, the V gene TRBV14; D is unresolved. The CDR3 is made up of 13 amino acids. Trimming pared 6 bases from V and 1 base from J, leaving 9 bases between. CDR1 and CDR2 (germline): SGHDN, FVKESK. The CDR3 nucleotides read TGTGCCAGCAGTCCCCTCTCGAACACTGAAGCTTTCTTT. This encodes CASSPLSNTEAFF.